This TCR beta chain was captured by sequencing in a study of shared clonotypes between healthy human individuals. The CDR3 extends over 13 amino acids. Trimming stripped 7 bases from V and 5 bases from J, with 11 bases between. In germline, CDR1 is SGHTA, CDR2 FQGNSA. Points on this clone: Its antigen is as yet unknown.

TCRdb keeps only in-frame clones here, not all; method: immunoSEQ multiplex PCR. The sample has 2 million to 2.5 million clones, around 90% seen once. Notes on the study in general: Blood alone was sampled, and tissue repertoires likely differ.

V gene TRBV7-2 combines with J gene TRBJ2-2, with D possibly being TRBD1 (5 bases). The sequenced sample was naive CD4+ T cells from PBMCs. The subset is: CD45RA+ positively selected. The TCR comes from a man aged 18 to 29 in good health. Some clones in this sample may be carry-over from other donors' samples. CDR3 sequence (DNA): TGTGCCAGCAACAGAGACAGAACCGGGGAGCTGTTTTTT. This gives the protein CASNRDRTGELFF.